The clone carrying this T cell receptor (beta chain) was counted between two and nine times. Its cognate antigen is unknown. This specimen belongs to a study of blood T cells in healthy people across ages. Study findings and constraints: Among T cells, TCR beta diversity per million cells dropped roughly linearly as age rose. In these data, TCR beta diversity tracked strongly with naive T cell percentage.

Trimming pared 0 bases from V and 2 bases from J, leaving 16 bases between. CDR1 and CDR2 from the germline V gene are MGHRA and YSYEKL. CDR3 length: 17 amino acids. Then a second PCR, running roughly 7 to 12 cycles, was carried out with a sample-barcoded 5' primer and a J-beta primer mix. Each cDNA was tagged by a template-switch adaptor containing 12 random nucleotides. One entry per CDR3 protein results from TCRdb running MiXCR on the 5' RACE reads. The top ten hold around 14% of the sample, which has 850,000 to 1,100,000 distinct CDR3 sequences, around two fifths seen once. This TCR came from a man aged 18 to 35 in good health. The chain employs TRBV4-1 and TRBJ1-2, with D tentatively TRBD1 (5 bases). Sample: blood. The CDR3 here is CASSQEGPAAQNYGYTF. As DNA, the CDR3 is TGCGCCAGCAGCCAAGAGGGGCCGGCCGCTCAAAACTATGGCTACACCTTC.